These 25 T cell receptor beta chains came from one sample sequenced in a study of cytomegalovirus exposure and HLA in healthy donors. The PCR ran on 60 Vbeta and 13 Jbeta primers. Profiled with immunoSEQ multiplex PCR; TCRdb holds only in-frame clones, not every one. The data show about 230,000 clones, with around 80% seen just once and about 0.47% held by the top ten. Sequencing was carried out using PBMCs. Receptors originate from a boy between 5 and 17 years old in good health and CMV-seronegative.

The V gene is TRBV15, the J gene TRBJ2-5; D possibly corresponds to TRBD2 (7 bases). Germline CDR1 is LNHNV and CDR2 is YYDKDF (reference sequence). There are 15 residues in the CDR3. CDR3 amino acids: CAFIGGGFFRETQYF. CDR3 coding DNA: TGTGCTTTCATAGGGGGGGGATTTTTTAGGGAGACCCAGTACTTC.

V is TRBV30 and J is TRBJ1-1, with 7 positions matching TRBD1. The ends lost 2 bases at V and 5 bases at J; junction bases unmatched: 5. Germline V lookup: CDR1 GTSNPN, CDR2 SVGIG (reference sequence). The CDR3 is 13 amino acids. The CDR3 here is CAWSLNRGTEAFF. DNA of the CDR3: TGTGCCTGGAGTCTCAACAGGGGAACTGAAGCTTTCTTT.

This clone was recorded a few times. The identical CDR3 is also encoded by other nucleotide sequences in the sample. This chain links TRBV9 with TRBJ1-2; perhaps TRBD1 as D (6 bases). From germline, CDR1 is SGDLS and CDR2 YYNGEE. The CDR3 is 15 amino acids. Trimming removed 0 bases from V and 4 bases from J, with 13 bases in between. Here the CDR3 reads CASSVVQGPLYGYTF. The DNA for the CDR3 is TGTGCCAGCAGCGTAGTCCAGGGGCCCCTCTATGGCTACACCTTC.

This sequence joins TRBV2 and TRBJ1-5; no clear D gene. CDR1 SNHLY and CDR2 FYNNEI come from the germline V gene. CDR3 length: 14 residues. The V end was cut by 4 bases, the J end by 2 bases, with 9 bases between. CDR3 residues: CASSAIRGNQPQHF. For the CDR3, the DNA is TGTGCCAGCAGTGCGATTCGGGGCAATCAGCCCCAGCATTTT.

The rearrangement joins TRBV2 to TRBJ1-5; unclear D gene. CDR3 length equals 14 residues. Looked up from germline, CDR1 is SNHLY and CDR2 is FYNNEI. Between the trimmed V and J ends, which lost 7 bases and 0 bases, there was a span of 10 bases. This chain's CDR3 is CASKEEYSNQPQHF. CDR3 DNA sequence: TGTGCCAGCAAGGAGGAATATAGCAATCAGCCCCAGCATTTT.

The chain is built from TRBV5-4 and TRBJ2-2, with TRBD2 matching 8 bases. V shed 5 bases and J 2 bases; nucleotides not matched to a gene: 8. The CDR3 loop spans 16 amino acids. Germline V CDR1 and CDR2: SGHNT, YYREEE (reference sequence). The CDR3 region is CASRTTGLGNTGELFF. The CDR3 DNA is TGTGCCAGCAGGACTACGGGACTAGGAAACACCGGGGAGCTGTTTTTT.

The chain carries TRBV9 and TRBJ2-3, with TRBD2 matching 12 bases. Looked up from germline, CDR1 is SGDLS and CDR2 is YYNGEE. This CDR3 comprises 14 residues. V shed 5 bases, J shed 10 bases, and the junction held 8 bases outside the gene matches. In nucleotides, the CDR3 is TGTGCCAGCAGTGAATCTAGCGGGAGGGCCGCGCAGTATTTT. It translates to CASSESSGRAAQYF.

This clone is a singleton in its sample. The chain joins TRBV10-3 to TRBJ1-2; D is perhaps TRBD1 (6 bases). Trimming pared 5 bases from V and 8 bases from J, leaving 9 bases between. Germline lookup yields CDR1 ENHRY and CDR2 SYGVKD. There are 11 residues in the CDR3. The CDR3 coding sequence is TGTGCCATCAGTTCAGGGGTAGGCTACACCTTC. Its translation: CAISSGVGYTF.

V and J are TRBV6-5 and TRBJ2-2, with D unclear. V was trimmed by 7 bases and J by 7 bases, leaving 13 bases between them. In germline, CDR1 is MNHEY, CDR2 SVGAGI. This CDR3 has 13 amino acids. CDR3 in DNA: TGTGCCAGCACCGAGACTCGTCTCGGGGAGCTGTTTTTT. This gives the protein CASTETRLGELFF.

The chain has TRBV19 and TRBJ2-1; 15 nucleotides match TRBD2. The CDR3 spans 17 residues. Germline trimming cut 6 bases from V and 9 bases from J; bases unmatched to any gene: 12. In germline, CDR1 is LNHDA, CDR2 SQIVND (reference sequence). This chain's CDR3 is CASSTSGLAGGRVEQFF. CDR3 DNA: TGTGCCAGTAGCACCTCAGGACTAGCGGGGGGGCGGGTTGAGCAGTTCTTC.

This clone came up a few times. This chain joins TRBV6-4 and TRBJ2-2; D gene uncertain. V was trimmed by 8 bases and J by 3 bases, leaving 10 bases between them. This CDR3 has 13 amino acids. Germline V gives CDR1 MRHNA, CDR2 SNTAGT. This CDR3 is CASVISDTGELFF. The CDR3 region has the DNA TGTGCCAGCGTCATATCGGACACCGGGGAGCTGTTTTTT.

The chain couples TRBV27 to TRBJ1-2; TRBD1 matches at 9 bases. From germline, CDR1 is MNHEY and CDR2 SMNVEV (reference sequence). The CDR3 covers 14 residues. V trimming: 4 bases; J trimming: 6 bases; junction bases outside the gene matches: 6. CDR3 nucleotides: TGTGCCAGCAGTTACAGGGGGCGCATCGATGGCTACACCTTC. This translates into CASSYRGRIDGYTF.

The rearrangement uses TRBV7-9 and TRBJ2-3; 10 nucleotides agree with TRBD2. In germline, CDR1 is SEHNR, CDR2 FQNEAQ (reference sequence). Trimming took 4 bases from V and 3 from J; bases not matched to a gene: 10. The CDR3 spans 17 residues. CDR3 amino acids: CASSSASGRRVTDTQYF. CDR3 nucleotide sequence: TGTGCCAGCAGCTCCGCTAGCGGGAGACGGGTAACAGATACGCAGTATTTT.

The chain uses TRBV5-1 and TRBJ2-1, with TRBD1 matching 9 bases. The CDR3 spans 15 residues. Germline V gene lookup returns CDR1 SGHRS and CDR2 YFSETQ. V gave up 4 bases and J gave up 5 bases; unmatched junction bases: 7. This CDR3 reads CASSGTGGAHNEQFF. The DNA for the CDR3 is TGCGCCAGCAGCGGAACAGGGGGCGCCCACAATGAGCAGTTCTTC.

CDR3 DNA: TGTGCCAGCAGTAGGGGACTACTGAACACCGGGGAGCTGTTTTTT. Residues: CASSRGLLNTGELFF. This chain links TRBV6-5 with TRBJ2-2, with 7 bases matching TRBD2. The V gene's germline CDR1 is MNHEY and CDR2 SVGAGI. Trimming took 5 bases from V and 1 from J; bases not matched to a gene: 4. The CDR3 length is 15 residues.

The V gene is TRBV5-1, the J gene TRBJ2-3, with TRBD2 as a possible D gene (6 bases). V lost 6 bases to trimming and J lost 0 bases, with 35 bases between them. Germline lookup yields CDR1 SGHRS and CDR2 YFSETQ. The CDR3 covers 22 residues. CDR3 region: CASTISLLRRGKGRPSTDTQYF. The CDR3 DNA sequence: TGCGCCAGCACTATCAGCTTGTTACGACGAGGGAAGGGGAGGCCTAGCACAGATACGCAGTATTTT.

V usage is TRBV6-6 and J usage is TRBJ1-3; 7 bases align to TRBD1. The CDR3 has 16 amino acids. J was trimmed by 2 bases and V by 5 bases; bases with no gene match: 9. CDR1 and CDR2 (germline): MNHNY, SVGAGI (reference sequence). The CDR3 here is CASSPSDRVAGNTIYF. The DNA of the CDR3 is TGTGCCAGCAGTCCATCCGACAGGGTAGCTGGAAACACCATATATTTT.

This clone has only a few counts. The chain carries TRBV5-6 and TRBJ2-5; D might be TRBD1 (5 bases). The germline V gene has CDR1 SGHDT and CDR2 YYEEEE. Trimming left V 1 base short and J 13 bases short, with 17 bases between. The length of the CDR3 is 13 residues. The CDR3 DNA is TGTGCCAGCAGCTTGCCAGGGCCACTTAGTCCGTACTTC. Its translation is CASSLPGPLSPYF.

This clone was observed a handful of times. The chain recombines TRBV5-5 with TRBJ2-7, with TRBD1 matching over 10 bases. From germline, CDR1 is SGHKS and CDR2 YYEKEE (reference sequence). The V and J ends lost 5 bases and 3 bases, in that order; junction bases with no gene match: 8. The CDR3 has 15 amino acids. DNA for the CDR3: TGTGCCAGCAGGGACGGACAGGGGGTATTCTACGAGCAGTACTTC. Protein product: CASRDGQGVFYEQYF.

The V gene is TRBV19, the J gene TRBJ1-1; D is unclear. Germline V gives CDR1 LNHDA, CDR2 SQIVND (reference sequence). The V and J ends lost 1 base and 5 bases respectively, with 17 bases between them. The CDR3 is 16 residues long. Here the CDR3 DNA reads TGTGCCAGTAGTATAGGTGCCGACATGGGTGGGACTGAAGCTTTCTTT. This translates into CASSIGADMGGTEAFF.

The genes are TRBV6-5 and TRBJ1-2; 8 nucleotides align to TRBD1. Germline V gene lookup returns CDR1 MNHEY and CDR2 SVGAGI. This CDR3 has 11 amino acids. In DNA, the CDR3 is TGTGGGGTTACAGGGGGCTATGGCTACACCTTC. This gives the protein CGVTGGYGYTF.

The chain joins TRBV7-6 to TRBJ2-5; D gene ambiguous. Trimming stripped 0 bases from V and 5 bases from J, with 7 bases between. Germline V lookup: CDR1 SGHVS, CDR2 FNYEAQ. The CDR3 spans 13 residues. CDR3 loop: CASSLALTETQYF. The CDR3 DNA sequence: TGTGCCAGCAGCTTAGCCCTAACGGAGACCCAGTACTTC. The variable domain in full, completed from reference TRBV7-6 and TRBJ2-5, reads GAGVSQSPRYKVTKRGQDVALRCDPISGHVSLYWYRQALGQGPEFLTYFNYEAQQDKSGLPNDRFSAERPEGSISTLTIQRTEQRDSAMYRCASSLALTETQYFGPGTRLLVL.

The chain joins TRBV7-6 to TRBJ1-3, with D hard to call. Between the trimmed V and J ends, which lost 4 bases and 8 bases, there was a span of 12 bases. This CDR3 is built from 13 residues. Germline CDR1 is SGHVS and CDR2 is FNYEAQ. The CDR3 here is CASSSARGDTIYF. CDR3 nucleotide sequence: TGTGCCAGCAGCTCCGCACGGGGAGACACCATATATTTT. Variable domain in full (rest from reference TRBV7-6 and TRBJ1-3): GAGVSQSPRYKVTKRGQDVALRCDPISGHVSLYWYRQALGQGPEFLTYFNYEAQQDKSGLPNDRFSAERPEGSISTLTIQRTEQRDSAMYRCASSSARGDTIYFGEGSWLTVV.

This clone was found once. This chain connects TRBV7-9 to TRBJ2-7, with no clear D. Germline V gives CDR1 SEHNR, CDR2 FQNEAQ (reference sequence). V lost 2 bases and J lost 2, with 10 bases in between. The CDR3 covers 14 residues. The CDR3 protein is CASSLQAPPYEQYF. The CDR3 region has the DNA TGTGCCAGCAGCTTACAGGCCCCCCCCTACGAGCAGTACTTC.

J is TRBJ1-6 and V is TRBV27; weak D call: TRBD1 (6 bases). The CDR3 extends over 15 amino acids. The germline V and J ends were trimmed by 5 bases and 9 bases, with 17 bases remaining between them. Germline CDR1 and CDR2: MNHEY and SMNVEV (reference sequence). The CDR3 spells CASSLTAGAGSPLHF. CDR3 sequence (DNA): TGTGCCAGCAGTCTTACTGCGGGGGCGGGTTCACCCCTCCACTTT.